In its sample, the clone carrying this T cell receptor beta chain was seen once. The CDR3 has 11 amino acids. Germline CDR1 reads GTSNPN; CDR2 reads SVGIG (reference sequence). The V gene lost 1 base and the J gene lost 9 bases, with 10 bases spanning the gap. Per the study methods: How many nucleated cells were present was estimated from reference gene primer amplification. Some clones are missing from TCRdb's copy, which holds only in-frame ones; the method was immunoSEQ multiplex PCR. The DNA was the basis for D and trimming; V, J and clone size are from that table. This sample yields 200,000 to 250,000 clones, of which around 80% are seen a single time; approximately 6.6% belongs to the top ten. These data come from a study of blood T cell repertoires in COVID-19. Study details: COVID-19 samples, acute and convalescent, were from the United States, Italy and Spain. Sample material is recorded as cDNA or gDNA derived from T cells, B-cell-depleted T cells, or PBMCs.

This receptor was obtained from an older woman with acute or convalescent COVID-19. What was sequenced was peripheral blood. V gene TRBV30 combines with J gene TRBJ2-7; unclear D gene. CDR3 region: CAWSDGLRQYV. The DNA of the CDR3 is TGTGCCTGGAGTGATGGTCTAAGGCAGTACGTC.